This T cell receptor beta chain originates from a study of regulatory T cells in long-lasting Graves disease. In the study overall: Duration of antithyroid drug therapy among newly diagnosed Graves' patients was under 3 months.

The CDR3 loop spans 14 amino acids. Trimming left V 3 bases short and J 4 bases short, with 11 bases between. Germline V gene sequence: CDR1 KGHSH, CDR2 LQKENI. Sequencing libraries for TCR beta were prepared with iRepertoire HTBI primers and Arm-PCR of CDR3 regions. TCRdb independently ran MiXCR on the multiplex PCR reads; one entry per CDR3 protein. Of 200,000 to 250,000 distinct CDR3 sequences listed, around 20% are singletons. Time point reported: newly diagnosed GD, antithyroid drugs for less than 3 months. Scientists built the TCR library using RNA that was extracted from PBMCs. In this sample, this clonotype turned up many times.

The chain recombines TRBV18 with TRBJ2-3, with unresolved D. Sequences were derived from peripheral blood mononuclear cells (PBMCs), sampled at new diagnosis, from a patient treated with antithyroid drugs. This TCR was recovered from a female donor with Graves disease. The CDR3 bases are TGTGCCAGCTCACCGATAAAAGGGTCAGATACGCAGTATTTT. This codes for CASSPIKGSDTQYF.